This T cell receptor (beta chain) was obtained from a study of cytomegalovirus exposure and HLA in healthy donors. Study conclusions and caveats: Later analysis identified a missense DCLRE1C variant that was linked to TCR beta V- and J-gene trimming. The study dropped some indistinguishable V segments, TRBV6-2 and TRBV6-3 among them.

Turning to this clone: What it binds is not known.

Unmatched junction bases numbered 2, after V lost 3 bases and J lost 8 bases. Germline V gives CDR1 SGHTS, CDR2 YDEGEE. This CDR3 contains 12 residues. The study ran its PCR with 60 Vbeta and 13 Jbeta primers. Using immunoSEQ multiplex PCR, the repertoire was profiled, and TCRdb retains in-frame clones only, with some absent. Among around 150,000 clones, around four fifths were seen once, and the ten largest hold roughly 8.2%. This sequence originates from a woman in her 50s in good health and CMV-seropositive. What was sequenced was PBMCs. This rearrangement joins TRBV5-8 to TRBJ1-2; 9 bases match TRBD1. CDR3 nucleotide sequence: TGTGCCAGCAGCTGGACAGGGGTCGGCTACACCTTC. Its protein is CASSWTGVGYTF.